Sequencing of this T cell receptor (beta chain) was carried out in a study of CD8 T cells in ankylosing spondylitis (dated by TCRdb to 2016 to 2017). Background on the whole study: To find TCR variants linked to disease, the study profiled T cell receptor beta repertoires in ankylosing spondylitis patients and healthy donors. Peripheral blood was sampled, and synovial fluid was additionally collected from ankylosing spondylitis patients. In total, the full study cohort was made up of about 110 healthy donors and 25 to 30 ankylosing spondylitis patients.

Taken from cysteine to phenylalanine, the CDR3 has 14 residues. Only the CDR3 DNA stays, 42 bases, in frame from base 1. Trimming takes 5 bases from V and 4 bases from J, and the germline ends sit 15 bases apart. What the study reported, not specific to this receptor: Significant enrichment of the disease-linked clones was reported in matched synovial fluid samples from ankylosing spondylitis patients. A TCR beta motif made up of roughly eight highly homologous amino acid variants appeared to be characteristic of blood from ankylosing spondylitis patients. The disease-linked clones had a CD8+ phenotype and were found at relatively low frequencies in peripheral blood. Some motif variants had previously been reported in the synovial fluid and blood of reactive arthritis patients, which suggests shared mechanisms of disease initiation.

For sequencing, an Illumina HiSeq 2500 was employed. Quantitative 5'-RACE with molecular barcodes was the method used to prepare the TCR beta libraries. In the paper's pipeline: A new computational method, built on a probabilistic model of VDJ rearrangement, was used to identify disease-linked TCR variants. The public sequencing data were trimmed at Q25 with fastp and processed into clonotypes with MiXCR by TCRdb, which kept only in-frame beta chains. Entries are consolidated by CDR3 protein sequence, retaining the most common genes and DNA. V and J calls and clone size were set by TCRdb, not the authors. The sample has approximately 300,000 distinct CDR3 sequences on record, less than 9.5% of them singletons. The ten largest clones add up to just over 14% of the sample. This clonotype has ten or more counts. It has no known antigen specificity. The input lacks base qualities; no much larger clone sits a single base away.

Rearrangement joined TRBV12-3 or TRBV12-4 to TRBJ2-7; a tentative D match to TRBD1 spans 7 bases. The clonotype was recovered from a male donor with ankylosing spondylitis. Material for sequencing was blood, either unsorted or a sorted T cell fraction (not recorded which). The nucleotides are TGTGCCAGCAGTCCGCGGGACAGTCGTTACGAGCAGTACTTC. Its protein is CASSPRDSRYEQYF.